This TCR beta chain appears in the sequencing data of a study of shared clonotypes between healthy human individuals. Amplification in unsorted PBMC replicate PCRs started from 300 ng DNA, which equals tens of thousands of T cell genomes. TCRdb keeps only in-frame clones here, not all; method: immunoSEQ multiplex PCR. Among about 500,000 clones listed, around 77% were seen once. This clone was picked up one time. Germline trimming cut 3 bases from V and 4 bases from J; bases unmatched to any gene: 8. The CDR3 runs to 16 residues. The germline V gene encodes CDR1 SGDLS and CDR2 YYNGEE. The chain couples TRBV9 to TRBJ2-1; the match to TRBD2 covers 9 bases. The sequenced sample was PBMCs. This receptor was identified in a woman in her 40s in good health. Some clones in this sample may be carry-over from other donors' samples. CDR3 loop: CASSADPGLAYNEQFF. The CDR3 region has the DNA TGTGCCAGCAGCGCGGACCCGGGACTAGCTTACAATGAGCAGTTCTTC.